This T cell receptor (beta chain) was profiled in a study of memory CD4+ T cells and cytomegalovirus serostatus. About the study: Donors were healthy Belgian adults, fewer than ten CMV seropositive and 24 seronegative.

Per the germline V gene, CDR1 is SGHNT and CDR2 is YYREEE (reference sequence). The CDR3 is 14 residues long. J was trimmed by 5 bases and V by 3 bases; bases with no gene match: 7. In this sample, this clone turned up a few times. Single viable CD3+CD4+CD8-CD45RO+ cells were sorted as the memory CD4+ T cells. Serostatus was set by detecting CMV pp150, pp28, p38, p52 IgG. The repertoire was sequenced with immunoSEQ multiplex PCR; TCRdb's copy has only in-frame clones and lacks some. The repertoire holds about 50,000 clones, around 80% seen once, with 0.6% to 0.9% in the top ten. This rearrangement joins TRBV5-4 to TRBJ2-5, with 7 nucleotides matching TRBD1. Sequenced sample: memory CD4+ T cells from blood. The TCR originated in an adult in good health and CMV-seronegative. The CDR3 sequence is CASSSRARGETQYF. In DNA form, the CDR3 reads TGTGCCAGCAGCTCCCGGGCCAGGGGGGAGACCCAGTACTTC.